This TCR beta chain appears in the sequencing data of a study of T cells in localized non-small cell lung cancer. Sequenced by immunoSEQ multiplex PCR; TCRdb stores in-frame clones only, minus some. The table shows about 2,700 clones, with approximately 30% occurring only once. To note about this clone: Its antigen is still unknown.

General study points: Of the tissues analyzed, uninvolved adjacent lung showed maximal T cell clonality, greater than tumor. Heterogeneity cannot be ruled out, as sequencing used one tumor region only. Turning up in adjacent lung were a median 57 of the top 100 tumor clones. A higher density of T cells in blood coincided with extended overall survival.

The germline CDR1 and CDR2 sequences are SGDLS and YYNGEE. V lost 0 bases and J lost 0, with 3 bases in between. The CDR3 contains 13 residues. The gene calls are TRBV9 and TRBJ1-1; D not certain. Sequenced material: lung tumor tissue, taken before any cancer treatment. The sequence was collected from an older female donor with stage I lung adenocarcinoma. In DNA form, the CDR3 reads TGTGCCAGCAGCGTAGCCATGAACACTGAAGCTTTCTTT. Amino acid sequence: CASSVAMNTEAFF.